This is a list of T cell receptor beta chains from one sample in a study of blood T cell repertoires in COVID-19. Produced via immunoSEQ multiplex PCR; TCRdb's table is partial and in-frame only. Of around 190,000 clones in the sample, about three quarters were seen once. Sequencing was carried out using peripheral blood. The origin of the receptors is a woman between 45 and 60 years old with active or convalescent COVID-19. The CDR3 runs from the conserved cysteine through the conserved F or W. The D gene is left open where the match is weak. Size is stated for part of the rows, as once, few or many counts, or as a class when the clone is expanded.

D,size,J,V,DNA,CDR3
NA,NA,TRBJ2-1,TRBV18,TGTGCCAGCTCACCGGGCAGCAACAATGAGCAGTTCTTC,CASSPGSNNEQFF
NA,once,TRBJ1-6,TRBV7-2,TGTGCCAGCAGACATGGAGGTACAGTCAATAATTCACCCCTCCACTTT,CASRHGGTVNNSPLHF
NA,NA,TRBJ2-1,TRBV7-3,TGTGCCAGCAGCTCCCCGGGACTGACCTACAATGAGCAGTTCTTC,CASSSPGLTYNEQFF
NA,NA,TRBJ1-1,TRBV7-2,TGTGCCAGCAGCAATAGCGGGGGCACTGAAGCTTTCTTT,CASSNSGGTEAFF
NA,NA,TRBJ2-7,TRBV28,TGTGCCGTGAAGGAGCTCTACGAGCAGTACTTC,CAVKELYEQYF
TRBD2,NA,TRBJ2-5,TRBV2,TGTGCCAGCAGTGGGACTAGCGGGGGCCAAGAGACCCAGTACTTC,CASSGTSGGQETQYF
TRBD1,NA,TRBJ1-2,TRBV16,TGTGCCAGCAGCCTTCAGGGGGTCCATGGCTACACCTTC,CASSLQGVHGYTF
TRBD1,NA,TRBJ1-1,TRBV5-5,TGTGCCAGCAGTAAGGGGACAGATATGAACACTGAAGCTTTCTTT,CASSKGTDMNTEAFF
TRBD2,once,TRBJ2-7,TRBV7-2,TGTGCCAGCAGCTTAAACGGGGGGGCCCAGGACGAGCAGTACTTC,CASSLNGGAQDEQYF
NA,few,TRBJ2-1,TRBV4-2,TGTGCCAGCAGCCACAGCAGCGGCAATGAGCAGTTCTTC,CASSHSSGNEQFF
TRBD2,NA,TRBJ2-5,TRBV2,TGTGCCAGCACCAGCGGGAGGGGGTCTTCGGAGACCCAGTACTTC,CASTSGRGSSETQYF
TRBD1,NA,TRBJ1-1,TRBV2,TGTGCCAGCAGCGGGGGCAGGGGGCGTTCTGAAGCTTTCTTT,CASSGGRGRSEAFF
TRBD1,NA,TRBJ2-1,TRBV28,TGTGCCAGCAGCTCCGGACAGGGAAATTACAATGAGCAGTTCTTC,CASSSGQGNYNEQFF
NA,NA,TRBJ1-1,TRBV19,TGTGCCAGTAGTATAGGTCAGAGTTTGAGGACTGAAGCTTTCTTT,CASSIGQSLRTEAFF
NA,NA,TRBJ2-3,TRBV7-3,TGTGCCAGCAGCTTAGGTGGCGGGATCCCCCCAGATACGCAGTATTTT,CASSLGGGIPPDTQYF
NA,NA,TRBJ2-5,TRBV6-1,TGTGCCAGCAGTGAAGGGTTAGCTGCTGGTGAGACCCAGTACTTC,CASSEGLAAGETQYF
NA,NA,TRBJ1-1,TRBV29-1,TGCAGCGTTACCCGACAGACGGAAGCTTTCTTT,CSVTRQTEAFF
NA,NA,TRBJ2-5,TRBV4-3,TGCGCCAGCAGCCAAAACCTGGCAGGGGAGACCCAGTACTTC,CASSQNLAGETQYF
TRBD2,NA,TRBJ2-1,TRBV7-3,TGTGCCAGCAGCTTAGCGGGGGGGCCCTACAATGAGCAGTTCTTC,CASSLAGGPYNEQFF
TRBD2,NA,TRBJ2-3,TRBV7-2,TGTGCCAGCAGCTTAGTGGGGACGGGAGGGCCCACAGATACGCAGTATTTT,CASSLVGTGGPTDTQYF
NA,NA,TRBJ1-5,TRBV6-5,TGTGCCAGCAGTTCGACCGGGTTTAGCAATCAGCCCCAGCATTTT,CASSSTGFSNQPQHF
NA,NA,TRBJ1-1,TRBV4-2,TGTGCCAGCAGCCAAGGCGGGGCCCGGACTACTGAAGCTTTCTTT,CASSQGGARTTEAFF
TRBD2,NA,TRBJ2-1,TRBV6-5,TGTGCCAGCAGTTTTAGCGGGGGGGCCTCCTACAATGAGCAGTTCTTC,CASSFSGGASYNEQFF
NA,NA,TRBJ1-2,TRBV7-8,TGTGCCAGCAGCTTAATCGGGGGTAACTATGGCTACACCTTC,CASSLIGGNYGYTF
TRBD2,NA,TRBJ2-1,TRBV7-3,TGTGCCAGCAGTCCACTAGCGGGGCTCTACAATGAGCAGTTCTTC,CASSPLAGLYNEQFF
NA,NA,TRBJ1-4,TRBV4-1,TGCGCCAGCAGCCAAGACATTAATGAAAAACTGTTTTTT,CASSQDINEKLFF
TRBD2,NA,TRBJ2-7,TRBV5-1,TGCGCCAGCAGCTCTCTAGCGGGAGGGTCCTACGAGCAGTACTTC,CASSSLAGGSYEQYF
NA,NA,TRBJ1-5,TRBV2,TGTGCCAGCAGGCTGGAGTTTCTTAGCAATCAGCCCCAGCATTTT,CASRLEFLSNQPQHF
TRBD1,NA,TRBJ1-2,TRBV29-1,TGCAGCGTTGAAGATAGGCAGGGGGTGGATGGCTACACCTTC,CSVEDRQGVDGYTF
TRBD1,NA,TRBJ1-2,TRBV24-1,TGTGCCACCAGTGATACGACAGGGAACTATGGCTACACCTTC,CATSDTTGNYGYTF
TRBD1,NA,TRBJ1-2,TRBV14,TGTGCCAGCAGCCAAGACGGTCGGCAGGGGGCAGAGGGCTACACCTTC,CASSQDGRQGAEGYTF
TRBD2,NA,TRBJ2-3,TRBV5-1,TGCGCCAGCCGGGGGGGCCTACCCGTCACAGATACGCAGTATTTT,CASRGGLPVTDTQYF
NA,NA,TRBJ1-5,TRBV18,TGTGCCAGCTCACCATCAGGGGGCAATCAGCCCCAGCATTTT,CASSPSGGNQPQHF
NA,NA,TRBJ2-7,TRBV7-8,TGTGCCAGCAGCTTCGGGGGTTCCTACGAGCAGTACTTC,CASSFGGSYEQYF
NA,NA,TRBJ2-4,TRBV5-1,TGCGCCAGCAGGGTCGGGAATAGACAGGAAGGAATTCAGTACTTC,CASRVGNRQEGIQYF
NA,NA,TRBJ1-3,TRBV7-6,TGTGCCAGCAGCCCCACACGTTACTCTGGAAACACCATATATTTT,CASSPTRYSGNTIYF
TRBD1,NA,TRBJ2-5,TRBV23-1,TGCGCCAGCAGGGGGACAGGGGAGTGGGAGACCCAGTACTTC,CASRGTGEWETQYF
TRBD1,once,TRBJ2-7,TRBV7-6,TGTGCCAGCAGCTTAGAAGGGGGCCAAACCTACGAGCAGTACTTC,CASSLEGGQTYEQYF
NA,few,TRBJ2-7,TRBV6-5,TGTGCCAGCAGTTATATGTCCGAGCAGTACTTC,CASSYMSEQYF
NA,NA,TRBJ1-2,TRBV10-3,TGTGCCATCGGGCCCCACGGGGATGGCTACACCTTC,CAIGPHGDGYTF
TRBD2,NA,TRBJ2-7,TRBV30,TGTGCCTGGAGTGAGGCGACTAGCGGGAGCCCGACCCCCTATGAGCAGTACTTC,CAWSEATSGSPTPYEQYF
NA,few,TRBJ1-1,TRBV6-5,TGTGCCAGCAGCCCGATCAACATGGACACTGAAGCTTTCTTT,CASSPINMDTEAFF
NA,few,TRBJ2-7,TRBV19,TGTGCCAGTAGCCCAGACGAGCAGTACTTC,CASSPDEQYF
NA,NA,TRBJ1-1,TRBV11-3,TGTGCCAGCAGCTTAGGTGGCGGCAGGGTGAACACTGAAGCTTTCTTT,CASSLGGGRVNTEAFF
NA,NA,TRBJ2-5,TRBV28,TGTGCCAGCAGTTTTATTTCACAGCAAGAGACCCAGTACTTC,CASSFISQQETQYF
NA,NA,TRBJ2-5,TRBV5-1,TGCGCCAGCAGCTTGGGGGGCGGGGTCCAAGAGACCCAGTACTTC,CASSLGGGVQETQYF
TRBD2,NA,TRBJ2-2,TRBV7-2,TGTGCCAGCAGCTTGTTAGCTAGCGGGAACACCGGGGAGCTGTTTTTT,CASSLLASGNTGELFF
TRBD1,NA,TRBJ1-5,TRBV19,TGTGCCAGTACTTCAGGACAGGGGGCAAGGCAGCCCCAGCATTTT,CASTSGQGARQPQHF
TRBD1,NA,TRBJ2-7,TRBV29-1,TGCAGCGGTGGACAGGGAGCCTACGAGCAGTACTTC,CSGGQGAYEQYF